These T cell receptor beta chains were read from a single sample in a study of T cells after yellow fever vaccination. MiXCR was run by TCRdb on the 5' RACE reads, yielding one entry per CDR3 protein. Seen here are tens of thousands of distinct CDR3 sequences, 5% to 6.5% observed once, and the top ten hold roughly 2.2%. The source was CD4+ T cells sorted from PBMCs, collected less than 18 days after the first yellow fever vaccination. These receptors originate from a man aged 18 to 35 who received the YFV17D yellow fever vaccine. The conserved cysteine and the conserved F or W are not part of the CDR3 here. The D gene is left open where the match is weak.

TRBV5-1	TRBJ2-1	NA	ASSLGWDNEQF
TRBV20-1	TRBJ1-5	NA	SAPGFQGNQPQH
TRBV7-9	TRBJ2-5	NA	ASSLDRVGTQY
TRBV2	TRBJ2-5	NA	ASSKTNPRQETQY
TRBV5-1	TRBJ2-1	TRBD2	ASNGGGSSYNEQF
TRBV6-5	TRBJ1-6	NA	ASSYSGINSPLH
TRBV7-3	TRBJ1-2	NA	ASSLSASGYGYT
TRBV5-1	TRBJ2-7	NA	ASSGGTALAYEQY
TRBV5-3	TRBJ2-5	NA	AMGPSSLWETQY
TRBV5-5	TRBJ2-7	TRBD1	ASSSLTGSFYEQY